The rows below give T cell receptor beta chains drawn from one sample of a study of T cells in localized non-small cell lung cancer. Data came from immunoSEQ multiplex PCR; TCRdb stores just in-frame clones and leaves some out. The table lists 50,000 to 65,000 clones, 80% to 90% of them singletons, with 4.7% in the top ten. The sequencing here drew on PBMCs, taken before any cancer treatment. Receptors were obtained from a man aged 35 to 69 with stage II lung adenocarcinoma. Both conserved end residues are part of each CDR3. The D gene is left open where the match is weak. The size entry is marked missing in some rows and otherwise reads once, few, many or a size class.

D gene	V gene	J gene	clone size	CDR3 DNA	CDR3 protein
TRBD1	TRBV4-1	TRBJ1-3	NA	TGCGCCAGCAGCCAGGACTCGGGGACAGCTTTCTTCTCTGGAAACACCATATATTTT	CASSQDSGTAFFSGNTIYF
NA	TRBV5-4	TRBJ1-1	once	TGTGCCAGCAGCTCGGCCCGATACACTGAAGCTTTCTTT	CASSSARYTEAFF
NA	TRBV5-1	TRBJ1-1	NA	TGCGCCAGCAGCTCCGGGGGCGCGGACACTGAAGCTTTCTTT	CASSSGGADTEAFF
NA	TRBV27	TRBJ1-1	few	TGTGCCAGCAACACCCGGGAAAACACTGAAGCTTTCTTT	CASNTRENTEAFF
TRBD2	TRBV2	TRBJ2-2	NA	TGTGCCAGCAGACTAGCGGGAGCCGGGGAGCTGTTTTTT	CASRLAGAGELFF
NA	TRBV19	TRBJ1-2	NA	TGTGCCAGTAGGCTATCACAGGGCACCTTAAACTATGGCTACACCTTC	CASRLSQGTLNYGYTF
TRBD2	TRBV9	TRBJ2-5	once	TGTGCCAGCAGCATCGGGACTAGCGGATCCCAAGAGACCCAGTACTTC	CASSIGTSGSQETQYF
TRBD1	TRBV6-5	TRBJ1-1	few	TGTGCCAGCAGTTTACAGGGGCCCAACACTGAAGCTTTCTTT	CASSLQGPNTEAFF
TRBD1	TRBV27	TRBJ1-2	NA	TGTGCCAGCAGTTCGGGACAGGGGGTGGGTGGCTACACCTTC	CASSSGQGVGGYTF
NA	TRBV7-3	TRBJ2-5	NA	TGTGCCAGCAGCTTAGGTCAGCCAAGACCCCATTACTTC	CASSLGQPRPHYF
TRBD1	TRBV6-5	TRBJ1-2	NA	TGTGCCAGCAGTTACAGGACAGGAAAACCTTATGGCTACACCTTC	CASSYRTGKPYGYTF
NA	TRBV30	TRBJ1-4	few	TGTGCCTATCTCGAGACCGATGAAAAACTGTTTTTT	CAYLETDEKLFF
NA	TRBV25-1	TRBJ2-7	NA	TGTGCCAGCAGTGAGCCAGGGAGCTACGAGCAGTACTTC	CASSEPGSYEQYF
TRBD1	TRBV2	TRBJ1-1	NA	TGTGCCAGCAGGCAGGGGGCCGTGAGCACTGAAGCTTTCTTT	CASRQGAVSTEAFF
NA	TRBV25-1	TRBJ1-2	once	TGTGCCAGCAGGGGAGGGGGGATCTATGGCTACACCTTC	CASRGGGIYGYTF
NA	TRBV19	TRBJ2-7	NA	TGTGCCAGTAGTATACCCACTGCAAGTGACGAGCAGTACTTC	CASSIPTASDEQYF
TRBD2	TRBV5-1	TRBJ2-3	NA	TGCGCCAGCAGATCTAGCGGTACAGATACGCAGTATTTT	CASRSSGTDTQYF
NA	TRBV6-5	TRBJ2-7	NA	TGTGCCAGCAGTTACTCGAGTAAAGGGGATGACTACGAGCAGTACTTC	CASSYSSKGDDYEQYF
TRBD1	TRBV4-1	TRBJ2-7	NA	TGCGCCAGCAGCCAAGGGGACAGGGAGGTCGACGAGCAGTACTTC	CASSQGDREVDEQYF
NA	TRBV5-1	TRBJ1-1	once	TGCGCCAGCAGCTTGGGAGAGCTTATGGGCACTGAAGCTTTCTTT	CASSLGELMGTEAFF
TRBD1	TRBV9	TRBJ2-1	NA	TGTGCCAGCAGCGTAGGACAGGGTAACTATGAGCAGTTCTTC	CASSVGQGNYEQFF
TRBD2	TRBV10-3	TRBJ2-7	NA	TGTGCCATCAGTGGGGGGACTAGCGACTCCTACGAGCAGTACTTC	CAISGGTSDSYEQYF
NA	TRBV18	TRBJ1-1	NA	TGTGCCAGCTCACCTCTACAGGGAGGGGACACTGAAGCTTTCTTT	CASSPLQGGDTEAFF
TRBD1	TRBV15	TRBJ1-3	many	TGTGCCACCAGCAGAGGAAAGGAGGGGGCGCGGGGAAACACCATATATTTT	CATSRGKEGARGNTIYF
NA	TRBV5-1	TRBJ1-2	few	TGCGCCAGCAGCTTGGGGGACTATGGCTACACCTTC	CASSLGDYGYTF
NA	TRBV5-6	TRBJ1-1	NA	TGTGCCAGCAGAAAATGGACGCCGGGGAACACTGAAGCTTTCTTT	CASRKWTPGNTEAFF
NA	TRBV10-3	TRBJ1-1	NA	TGTGCCATCAGTGAGTCGACAGTGAACACTGAAGCTTTCTTT	CAISESTVNTEAFF
TRBD1	TRBV6-5	TRBJ1-2	NA	TGTGCCAGCAGTTTTACAGGGGAGGGGGGCTACACCTTC	CASSFTGEGGYTF
TRBD1	TRBV19	TRBJ2-4	NA	TGTGCCAGTAGCTCACAGGGGTTGGTGAACATTCAGTACTTC	CASSSQGLVNIQYF
NA	TRBV30	TRBJ1-2	once	TGTGCCTGGAGTATATCTGGGGGCGCCCCCGATAGCTACACCTTC	CAWSISGGAPDSYTF
TRBD1	TRBV7-8	TRBJ1-5	NA	TGTGCCAGCAGCTTGGGGACAGGGGGCCTCAATCAGCCCCAGCATTTT	CASSLGTGGLNQPQHF